What follows are 28 T cell receptor beta chains derived from one specimen sequenced in a study of shared clonotypes between healthy human individuals. Assay: immunoSEQ multiplex PCR; the TCRdb copy retains only in-frame clones and omits some. Of about 870,000 clones detected, roughly 92% appear once; the ten largest clones hold less than 25%. Positively selected for CCR7, the CD45RO-negative cells used as naive CD8 cells excluded terminally differentiated effector memory CD45RA+ cells. Specimen: naive CD8+ T cells sorted from blood. All receptors come from a man aged 25-40 years in good health.

The chain couples TRBV28 to TRBJ2-2; weak D call: TRBD2 (6 bases). The CDR3 runs to 15 residues. From germline, CDR1 is MDHEN and CDR2 SYDVKM. Trimming removed 5 bases from V and 2 bases from J, with 12 bases in between. The chain's CDR3 is CASSPRTTNTGELFF. The CDR3 bases are TGTGCCAGCAGTCCCCGGACTACCAACACCGGGGAGCTGTTTTTT.

The genes are TRBV4-3 and TRBJ1-1; D is uncertain. Germline CDR1 is LGHNA and CDR2 is YSLEER. V was trimmed by 4 bases and J by 8 bases, leaving 11 bases between them. The CDR3 extends over 12 amino acids. The CDR3 coding sequence is TGCGCCAGCAGCCGAGATCGGAGAGAAGCTTTCTTT. Translated, it gives CASSRDRREAFF.

The chain recombines TRBV5-5 with TRBJ1-1; maybe TRBD1 (5 bases). Germline V gene sequence: CDR1 SGHKS, CDR2 YYEKEE (reference sequence). Trimming removed 4 bases from V and 11 bases from J, with 18 bases in between. This CDR3 contains 13 residues. The CDR3 sequence: CASSPDLVGGAFF. The CDR3 DNA follows: TGTGCCAGCAGCCCGGACCTAGTCGGGGGGGCTTTCTTT.

The rearrangement joins TRBV7-8 to TRBJ2-5; the D is unclear. The germline gives CDR1 SGHVS, CDR2 FQNEAQ. The CDR3 runs to 11 residues. V lost 6 bases and J 1 base, leaving 3 bases between the germline ends. The CDR3 spells CASRVQETQYF. The CDR3 DNA reads as TGTGCCAGCAGAGTCCAAGAGACCCAGTACTTC.

The chain carries TRBV7-9 and TRBJ1-5; 8 bases match TRBD1. The CDR3 runs to 14 residues. With 4 bases clipped from V and 5 bases from J, the junction kept 4 bases outside the gene matches. Germline CDR1 and CDR2: SEHNR and FQNEAQ (reference sequence). For the CDR3, the DNA is TGTGCCAGCAGCTCGGACAGGGTGGATCAGCCCCAGCATTTT. Translation gives CASSSDRVDQPQHF.

The V and J genes are TRBV9 and TRBJ2-7; 7 nucleotides agree with TRBD2. J was trimmed by 2 bases and V by 0 bases; bases with no gene match: 8. Germline values: CDR1 SGDLS, CDR2 YYNGEE. This CDR3 comprises 16 residues. The CDR3 DNA reads TGTGCCAGCAGCGTAGGTTGGCGGGAGCTCGCCTACGAGCAGTACTTC. It encodes CASSVGWRELAYEQYF.

CDR3: CASRSSQTTADTQYF. The DNA of the CDR3 is TGTGCCAGCAGGAGCTCTCAGACCACAGCAGATACGCAGTATTTT. This sequence joins TRBV14 and TRBJ2-3, with no clear D. The germline CDR1 and CDR2 sequences are SGHDN and FVKESK. Trimming pared 6 bases from V and 4 bases from J, leaving 17 bases between. This CDR3 has 15 residues.

V gene TRBV7-9 combines with J gene TRBJ1-3, with D hard to call. Germline CDR1 is SEHNR and CDR2 is FQNEAQ (reference sequence). The CDR3 sequence is 15 residues long. V was cut by 7 bases and J by 4 bases, with 17 bases left in between. CDR3 bases: TGTGCCAGCATTAAAGCCCGGGAGACGGGAAACACCATATATTTT. Translated: CASIKARETGNTIYF.

V and J are TRBV6-4 and TRBJ2-7; 10 nucleotides line up with TRBD1. The CDR3 sequence is 14 residues long. Germline loops: CDR1 MRHNA, CDR2 SNTAGT. With 6 bases clipped from V and 4 bases from J, the junction kept 6 bases outside the gene matches. As DNA, the CDR3 is TGTGCCAGCAGCCCGGGACAGGGGTCGTACGAGCAGTACTTC. This sequence encodes CASSPGQGSYEQYF.

V usage is TRBV27 and J usage is TRBJ2-3; the D is unclear. CDR1 is MNHEY and CDR2 is SMNVEV in the germline V gene (reference sequence). This CDR3 is 14 amino acids long. V was pared by 0 bases and J by 2 bases, with 6 bases between. CDR3: CASSLSEYTDTQYF. The CDR3 DNA reads TGTGCCAGCAGTTTATCGGAGTACACAGATACGCAGTATTTT.

The V gene is TRBV4-1, the J gene TRBJ2-1; TRBD2 aligns across 10 bases. The trim removed 2 bases at V and 4 bases at J, leaving 2 bases unmatched. Per germline, CDR1 MGHRA and CDR2 YSYEKL. The CDR3 contains 15 residues. The CDR3 DNA is TGCGCCAGCAGCCAACTAGCGGGAGTGTACAATGAGCAGTTCTTC. It yields the protein CASSQLAGVYNEQFF.

The rearrangement links TRBV28 to TRBJ2-7, with TRBD2 matching over 8 bases. Germline CDR1 reads MDHEN; CDR2 reads SYDVKM. This CDR3 comprises 16 residues. Trimming took 6 bases from V and 1 from J; bases not matched to a gene: 11. CDR3 loop: CASSFSTSGPSYEQYF. The CDR3 DNA sequence: TGTGCCAGCAGCTTCAGCACTAGCGGTCCTTCCTACGAGCAGTACTTC.

V usage is TRBV5-8 and J usage is TRBJ1-1; D remains ambiguous. Germline assignment: CDR1 SGHTS and CDR2 YDEGEE. This CDR3 is 14 amino acids long. The V end lost 4 bases, the J end lost 4 bases, and 14 bases lay between the germline ends. For the CDR3, the DNA is TGTGCCAGCAGCATAGGGTCTCCGCGCACTGAAGCTTTCTTT. This encodes CASSIGSPRTEAFF.

The gene calls are TRBV19 and TRBJ1-2; D possibly corresponds to TRBD1 (6 bases). CDR3 length: 11 amino acids. The germline V gene has CDR1 LNHDA and CDR2 SQIVND (reference sequence). Trimming cost V 9 bases and J 8 bases, with 13 bases left between them. DNA of the CDR3: TGTGCCAGCACAGGGAGTGAGGGCTACACCTTC. As protein: CASTGSEGYTF.

CDR3 sequence: CASSPADGTDTQYF. Here the CDR3 DNA reads TGTGCCAGCAGCCCTGCGGACGGCACAGATACGCAGTATTTT. This chain uses TRBV11-3 with TRBJ2-3; D not resolved. This CDR3 comprises 14 residues. Germline CDR1 is SGHNT and CDR2 is YENEEA. V was pared by 5 bases and J by 1 base, with 10 bases between.

V and J are TRBV5-1 and TRBJ2-1; 11 bases are shared with TRBD2. The V segment lost 0 bases and the J segment 5 bases; nucleotides outside the gene matches: 10. The CDR3 has 18 amino acids. Germline V gene lookup returns CDR1 SGHRS and CDR2 YFSETQ. CDR3 protein: CASSLGSGASGRNNEQFF. The CDR3 DNA reads as TGCGCCAGCAGCTTGGGTTCCGGGGCTAGCGGGAGGAACAATGAGCAGTTCTTC.

The chain employs TRBV7-9 and TRBJ2-1, with D possibly being TRBD1 (5 bases). V dropped 5 bases and J dropped 1 base, with 12 bases sitting between them. The CDR3 contains 15 residues. The germline gives CDR1 SEHNR, CDR2 FQNEAQ (reference sequence). The DNA of the CDR3 is TGTGCCAGCAGCCCAAAGTCAGGGTCCTACAATGAGCAGTTCTTC. It encodes CASSPKSGSYNEQFF.

V is TRBV19 and J is TRBJ2-3; TRBD2 matches at 11 bases. The CDR3 runs 16 residues. The J segment lost 3 bases and the V segment lost 6 bases, leaving 8 bases of the junction unmatched. In germline, CDR1 is LNHDA, CDR2 SQIVND (reference sequence). Here the CDR3 reads CASRMIAGGQTDTQYF. The CDR3 bases are TGTGCCAGTAGGATGATAGCGGGAGGGCAGACAGATACGCAGTATTTT.

The V and J genes are TRBV2 and TRBJ2-7; 7 bases line up with TRBD2. With V trimmed by 7 bases and J by 3 bases, 3 bases remained unmatched. The CDR3 contains 12 residues. In germline, CDR1 is SNHLY, CDR2 FYNNEI. CDR3 sequence: CASKWGGYEQYF. CDR3 DNA sequence: TGTGCCAGCAAATGGGGGGGCTACGAGCAGTACTTC.

This chain joins TRBV13 and TRBJ2-7; 11 positions agree with TRBD2. Germline V CDR1 and CDR2: PRHDT, FYEKMQ (reference sequence). Trimming took 5 bases from V and 3 from J; bases not matched to a gene: 6. The CDR3 is 15 residues long. The CDR3 bases are TGTGCCAGCAGCCCGATACTAGCGGGAGTCTACGAGCAGTACTTC. This codes for CASSPILAGVYEQYF.

As to this clone: Other nucleotide sequences from this sample produce the same CDR3. The V gene is TRBV28, the J gene TRBJ1-1; no definite D call. The V end was cut by 2 bases, the J end by 0 bases, with 4 bases between. The CDR3 runs to 13 residues. The germline gives CDR1 MDHEN, CDR2 SYDVKM. CDR3: CASSLAVNTEAFF. The CDR3 DNA reads TGTGCCAGCAGTTTAGCAGTGAACACTGAAGCTTTCTTT.

This chain uses TRBV15 with TRBJ2-3; D may match TRBD1 or TRBD2 (6 bases each). V lost 5 bases to trimming and J lost 0 bases, with 12 bases between them. The CDR3 covers 15 residues. CDR1 is LNHNV, CDR2 YYDKDF, per germline (reference sequence). CDR3 loop: CATSWRGGSTDTQYF. The CDR3, as DNA: TGTGCCACCAGCTGGCGAGGGGGGAGCACAGATACGCAGTATTTT.

In its sample, this clone was seen a few times. The V and J genes are TRBV7-9 and TRBJ2-7; D is unresolved. V gave up 3 bases and J gave up 3 bases, with 6 bases separating them. Germline V CDR1 and CDR2: SEHNR, FQNEAQ (reference sequence). This CDR3 spans 12 amino acids. CDR3 sequence (DNA): TGTGCCAGCAGCTTCTCGTACTACGAGCAGTACTTC. Its translation is CASSFSYYEQYF.

The chain carries TRBV7-9 and TRBJ2-7, with D maybe TRBD1 (5 bases). Per the germline V gene, CDR1 is SEHNR and CDR2 is FQNEAQ (reference sequence). This CDR3 spans 13 amino acids. V was pared by 3 bases and J by 2 bases, with 8 bases between. This CDR3 is CASSFAQAYEQYF. In DNA form, the CDR3 reads TGTGCCAGCAGCTTTGCACAGGCCTACGAGCAGTACTTC.

The chain carries TRBV28 and TRBJ2-7; the D gene is possibly TRBD1 (6 bases). There are 14 residues in the CDR3. CDR1 MDHEN and CDR2 SYDVKM come from the germline V gene. Trimming removed 3 bases at V and 6 bases at J, with 15 bases between. The CDR3 coding sequence is TGTGCCAGCAGTTTTGCAGGGGCGTCCGGCGAGCAGTACTTC. It is translated as CASSFAGASGEQYF.

CDR3 sequence reads: CASSKGQVYEQYF. The DNA of the CDR3 is TGTGCCAGTAGCAAGGGACAGGTCTACGAGCAGTACTTC. The rearrangement links TRBV19 to TRBJ2-7, with 8 nucleotides matching TRBD1. This CDR3 region has 13 residues. With V trimmed by 6 bases and J by 3 bases, 4 bases remained unmatched. Germline CDR1 is LNHDA and CDR2 is SQIVND (reference sequence).

This chain joins TRBV6-6 and TRBJ2-1, with unresolved D. Trimming took off 2 bases at V and 5 bases at J, with 4 bases between the two ends. This CDR3 spans 12 amino acids. Germline V gives CDR1 MNHNY, CDR2 SVGAGI (reference sequence). The CDR3 DNA reads as TGTGCCAGCAGTTACGACAACAATGAGCAGTTCTTC. Translating it yields CASSYDNNEQFF.

As regards this clone: The sample carries other DNA sequences with the same CDR3. The chain employs TRBV28 and TRBJ1-5; weak D call: TRBD1 (5 bases). CDR1 MDHEN and CDR2 SYDVKM come from the germline V gene. The V end was cut by 6 bases, the J end by 1 base, with 10 bases between. CDR3 length: 14 amino acids. The CDR3 bases are TGTGCCAGCAGCCTCCGGGACAGCAATCAGCCCCAGCATTTT. Protein: CASSLRDSNQPQHF. Full variable domain (outside the CDR3, taken from reference TRBV28 and TRBJ1-5): DVKVTQSSRYLVKRTGEKVFLECVQDMDHENMFWYRQDPGLGLRLIYFSYDVKMKEKGDIPEGYSVSREKKERFSLILESASTNQTSMYLCASSLRDSNQPQHFGDGTRLSIL.